The 7 T cell receptor beta chains reported below all come from one sample, sequenced in a study of CD8+CD57+ T cells in acquired aplastic anemia. Profiles of TCR beta VDJ and CDR3 were generated from a genomic DNA template. Via MiXCR, TCRdb re-called the reads, giving one row per CDR3 protein. The sample holds about 200,000 distinct CDR3 sequences, more than 55% seen once. Those patients picked for sequencing had displayed CD8+CD57+ cell expansion on flow cytometry. Sequencing used sorted CD4+, CD8+, or CD8+CD57+ T cells (not recorded which) from PBMCs. The receptors stem from a human donor with aplastic anemia.

This clonotype showed up just a few times. V gene TRBV2 combines with J gene TRBJ1-2; D perhaps matches TRBD1 (6 bases). V lost 9 bases and J 2 bases, leaving 13 bases between the germline ends. The CDR3 is made up of 13 amino acids. Germline loops: CDR1 SNHLY, CDR2 FYNNEI. The CDR3 sequence: CARSDTGNYGYTF. CDR3 bases: TGTGCCAGGTCGGACACAGGGAACTATGGCTACACCTTC. Full variable domain (outside the CDR3, taken from reference TRBV2 and TRBJ1-2): EPEVTQTPSHQVTQMGQEVILRCVPISNHLYFYWYRQILGQKVEFLVSFYNNEISEKSEIFDDQFSVERPDGSNFTLKIRSTKLEDSAMYFCARSDTGNYGYTFGSGTRLTVV.

The chain combines TRBV10-2 with TRBJ1-5; the D gene is possibly TRBD1 (5 bases). The CDR3 spans 15 residues. V lost 5 bases and J 3 bases, leaving 14 bases between the germline ends. The V gene's germline CDR1 is WSHSY and CDR2 SAAADI. CDR3 residues: CASSFSRQPNQPQHF. The DNA for the CDR3 is TGCGCCAGCAGTTTCTCGAGACAGCCCAATCAGCCCCAGCATTTT.

The chain is built from TRBV5-1 and TRBJ1-1; D gene ambiguous. This CDR3 is 13 amino acids long. In germline, CDR1 is SGHRS, CDR2 YFSETQ. Deletions cut 9 bases from V and 0 bases from J, with 12 bases between. CDR3: CATLHVMNTEAFF. The CDR3 DNA reads TGCGCCACCCTACATGTCATGAACACTGAAGCTTTCTTT.

This chain uses TRBV9 with TRBJ2-7; 11 bases fit TRBD1. The V and J ends lost 0 bases and 12 bases, in that order; junction bases with no gene match: 8. The length of the CDR3 is 14 residues. CDR1 is SGDLS, CDR2 YYNGEE, per germline. The CDR3 DNA reads TGTGCCAGCAGCGTAGGGGACAGGGGGTCCCGTACGTACTTC. It is translated as CASSVGDRGSRTYF. Based on the CDR3 plus reference TRBV9 and TRBJ2-7, the full variable domain is DSGVTQTPKHLITATGQRVTLRCSPRSGDLSVYWYQQSLDQGLQFLIQYYNGEERAKGNILERFSAQQFPDLHSELNLSSLELGDSALYFCASSVGDRGSRTYFGPGTRLTVT.

This sequence joins TRBV20-1 and TRBJ1-1; no clear D. The CDR3 is 12 amino acids. Trimming pared 1 base from V and 0 bases from J, leaving 3 bases between. Germline assignment: CDR1 DFQATT and CDR2 SNEGSKA (reference sequence). The CDR3 reads CSARVMNTEAFF. In DNA form, the CDR3 reads TGCAGTGCTAGAGTTATGAACACTGAAGCTTTCTTT.

V usage is TRBV7-6 and J usage is TRBJ2-7; unclear D gene. Germline V CDR1 and CDR2: SGHVS, FNYEAQ. Trimming left V 5 bases short and J 0 bases short, with 11 bases between. The CDR3 is made up of 14 amino acids. The CDR3 coding sequence is TGTGCCAGCAGCATTAGTGGCTTCTCCTACGAGCAGTACTTC. It yields the protein CASSISGFSYEQYF.

V gene TRBV5-1 combines with J gene TRBJ2-1; 7 bases match TRBD1. CDR3 size: 14 residues. The V gene end was trimmed by 5 bases and the J gene end by 7 bases; junction bases not matched to a gene: 9. Germline CDR1 SGHRS, CDR2 YFSETQ. CDR3 nucleotides: TGCGCCAGCAGTCCCGGGACAGCAGCTAATGAGCAGTTCTTC. The encoded protein is CASSPGTAANEQFF.